Ten or more counts support the clone carrying this TCR beta chain. Its antigen is unknown. The sample originates from a study of Graves' ophthalmopathy and Graves' hyperthyroidism. Study conclusions and caveats: Most expanded clonotypes in thyroid above 0.001 frequency also showed up in blood.

The authors amplified TCR beta CDR3 regions from RNA transcripts. The authors performed first-round RT-PCR with HTBI primers and then a second-round multiplex PCR. TCRdb ran MiXCR on the multiplex PCR reads and lists one entry per CDR3 protein. The profile shows about 370,000 distinct CDR3 sequences, approximately 18% of them singletons. The ends were cut back, 5 bases at V and 6 bases at J, with 13 bases in the middle. From germline, CDR1 is SGHTA and CDR2 FQGNSA. CDR3 length: 13 residues. The chain has TRBV7-2 and TRBJ1-2; D gene uncertain. The receptor's source is an adult woman with stable Graves' hyperthyroidism. Source material: peripheral blood. The CDR3 bases are TGTGCCAGCAGCCTACCGACGACCGATGGCTACACCTTC. It specifies CASSLPTTDGYTF.